This T cell receptor (beta chain) was retrieved from a study of blood T cell repertoires in COVID-19 (dated by TCRdb to 2018 to 2020). Describing the broader study: Samples from collaborators originated in the United States, Italy and Spain and spanned both the acute and convalescent phases of COVID-19. A freely available public database, intended as a resource for researchers studying the immune response to SARS-CoV-2, is where the repertoires were released. The material from the prospective study consisted of cDNA or gDNA derived from T cells, B-cell-depleted T cells, or PBMCs. A de-identified subject ID, COVID-19 status, age in years and sex were almost always included in the sample metadata. Where available, HLA class I and class II types were taken from metadata supplied by the sample provider and were not determined by assay-based typing. The samples were drawn from the first 160 participants of the ongoing ImmuneRACE study and from 950 to 1,500 subjects provided by 6 global collaborators. Deeply sampled blood TCRbeta repertoires from subjects exposed to, actively infected with, or recovered from COVID-19 were included in the dataset. Results and caveats for the whole study, not just this receptor: The quantity of clinical and demographic metadata differed by source and by participant and was supplied without curation.

About this clone itself: Its antigen remains undetermined. No base quality information exists; no much larger clone differs at one position.

TCRbeta CDR3 regions were amplified from genomic DNA by means of the immunoSEQ Assay, a bias-controlled multiplex PCR. Per the original workflow: The number of nucleated cells in each sample was estimated from the amplification of reference gene primers within the assay. To quantify the absolute abundance of each unique TCRbeta CDR3 rearrangement, sequence reads were collapsed and filtered. For each sample, productive Simpson clonality was calculated as the square root of Simpson's diversity index across productive rearrangements. TCRdb mirrors the immuneACCESS table, restricted to in-frame sequences. Some clones are absent from its copies; in checked studies, under half trace to an unresolved V gene, and the reason for the others is unknown. V and J calls and clone size come straight from that table; D and trimming were deduced from the DNA. The sample data list 300,000 or so clones, and about 82% of these were observed just once. The ten largest clones capture under 2% of the sample.

The collaborating institutions used their own protocols to collect whole blood in K2EDTA tubes. For TCRbeta analysis, collaborators shipped samples in one of three forms: frozen whole blood, isolated PBMCs, or DNA extracted from either of those sample types. V lost 4 bases and J lost 1 base, and the count of bases not matched to a germline gene is 6. Taken from the germline V gene, the CDR1 and CDR2 loops are MNHEY and SVGEGT. The CDR3 covers 17 residues, taking in both the cysteine and the phenylalanine. The read is trimmed to its CDR3 DNA, 51 bases read in frame from base 1. Sequencing input: peripheral blood. The V gene is TRBV6-2 or TRBV6-3 and the J gene is TRBJ2-3, and TRBD2 matches 12 of the central bases. The clonotype originates from a woman in her 50s with acute or convalescent COVID-19. The CDR3 amino acid sequence is: CASSSRLAGVGTDTQYF. Here is the DNA: TGTGCCAGCAGTTCGAGACTAGCGGGAGTGGGCACAGATACGCAGTATTTT.